These 32 T cell receptor beta chains were sequenced from one sample in a study of T cells in Graves' hyperthyroidism and ophthalmopathy (dated by TCRdb to the late 2010s). The protocol used for the library was multiplex PCR. The run used an Illumina HiSeq 2000. Amplification of TCR beta CDR3 regions was carried out from RNA transcripts. A first-round RT-PCR of the TCR CDR3 used the HTBI primer set with the Qiagen OneStep RT-PCR kit. TCRdb cleaned the public reads at Q25 with fastp, built clones with MiXCR and kept in-frame beta chains. Duplicate CDR3 protein sequences are folded into a single record with the most common DNA and genes. For this sample there are 550,000 to 600,000 distinct CDR3 sequences; over 12% appear just once. The ten largest account for around 7% of the sample. The specimen was blood. These receptors originate from a woman aged 18-30 years with Graves' ophthalmopathy.

This clonotype was picked up a small number of times. The rearrangement uses TRBV9 and TRBJ2-1, with 7 positions matching TRBD1. The V and J ends lost 1 base and 1 base, in that order; junction bases with no gene match: 20. Germline lookup yields CDR1 SGDLS and CDR2 YYNGEE. There are 21 residues in the CDR3. CDR3 sequence reads: CASSVSAQFPKGAGSYNEQFF. DNA of the CDR3: TGTGCCAGCAGCGTATCGGCCCAGTTCCCTAAGGGGGCTGGGTCCTACAATGAGCAGTTCTTC.

The rearrangement links TRBV30 to TRBJ1-2; TRBD1 matches 8 bases. The V gene's germline CDR1 is GTSNPN and CDR2 SVGIG (reference sequence). CDR3 size: 14 residues. V shed 6 bases, J shed 6 bases, and the junction held 12 bases outside the gene matches. CDR3 sequence: CACLTGGRTHGYTF. The CDR3 DNA follows: TGTGCCTGCCTAACAGGGGGGCGCACCCATGGCTACACCTTC.

The chain employs TRBV6-2 or TRBV6-3 and TRBJ2-7; 14 bases are shared with TRBD2. Germline V gene lookup returns CDR1 MNHEY and CDR2 SVGEGT. J gave up 3 bases and V 6 bases, and 7 bases lay outside the gene matches. The CDR3 sequence is 16 residues long. CDR3 DNA sequence: TGTGCCAGCAGACAACCTGGACTAGCGGGAGGCTACGAGCAGTACTTC. This sequence encodes CASRQPGLAGGYEQYF.

This clonotype came up many times. This chain links TRBV11-3 with TRBJ2-5, with a possible D match to TRBD2 (6 bases). CDR3 length equals 19 residues. Trimming took off 1 base at V and 2 bases at J, with 23 bases between the two ends. Germline CDR1 is SGHNT and CDR2 is YENEEA. CDR3 amino acids: CASSLALGLLTGLQETQYF. For the CDR3, the DNA is TGTGCCAGCAGCTTAGCCCTGGGACTTTTAACGGGCCTTCAAGAGACCCAGTACTTC.

The V gene is TRBV19, the J gene TRBJ2-1, with unresolved D. The CDR3 is 12 residues long. Between the trimmed V and J ends, which lost 1 base and 5 bases, there was a span of 3 bases. Germline V CDR1 and CDR2: LNHDA, SQIVND (reference sequence). The CDR3 DNA reads as TGTGCCAGTAGTATAGGTCACAATGAGCAGTTCTTC. The encoded protein is CASSIGHNEQFF.

This clonotype was detected ten times or more. The chain joins TRBV7-2 to TRBJ2-7, with a tentative D call TRBD2 (7 bases). Germline V gives CDR1 SGHTA, CDR2 FQGNSA. CDR3 length equals 15 residues. The V end was cut by 0 bases, the J end by 4 bases, with 13 bases between. This CDR3 reads CASSLAGGDGYEQYF. The CDR3 DNA reads TGTGCCAGCAGCTTAGCAGGGGGGGATGGTTACGAGCAGTACTTC.

This clonotype has ten or more counts. This chain's CDR3 is CSVDPGPREYGYTF. The DNA for the CDR3 is TGCAGCGTTGACCCGGGACCCCGGGAGTATGGCTACACCTTC. This chain uses TRBV29-1 with TRBJ1-2; D might be TRBD1 (5 bases). V was shortened by 3 bases and J by 5 bases, with 16 bases between the two germline ends. Germline lookup yields CDR1 SQVTM and CDR2 ANQGSEA. CDR3 length: 14 residues.

There are many counts of this clonotype. The chain carries TRBV24-1 and TRBJ2-3, with TRBD2 matching over 10 bases. The germline CDR1 and CDR2 sequences are KGHDR and SFDVKD. The CDR3 is made up of 19 amino acids. The V segment lost 0 bases and the J segment 1 base; nucleotides outside the gene matches: 9. CDR3 sequence: CATSDLIFTGTSGTDTQYF. In DNA form, the CDR3 reads TGTGCCACCAGTGATTTGATATTTACCGGGACTAGCGGCACAGATACGCAGTATTTT.

The rearrangement uses TRBV20-1 and TRBJ1-2; D is unresolved. Germline CDR1 is DFQATT and CDR2 is SNEGSKA (reference sequence). This CDR3 is 15 amino acids long. V lost 0 bases and J 2 bases, leaving 13 bases between the germline ends. CDR3 nucleotide sequence: TGCAGTGCTAGAGATATATCATTAGAAAACTATGGCTACACCTTC. Translating gives CSARDISLENYGYTF.

On this clonotype itself: This sequence may be a read error, since a much larger clone differs from it by one base. Because the CDR3 is missing its conserved closing phenylalanine or tryptophan, this is likely a read error. The chain has TRBV18 and TRBJ1-1; D unresolved. Germline CDR1 KGHSH, CDR2 LQKENI. Trimming stripped 8 bases from V and 1 base from J, with 14 bases between. The CDR3 length is 14 residues. The CDR3 DNA is TGTGCCAGCCCCTCGAGTAGGGCGAACACTGAAGCTTTCCTT. It specifies CASPSSRANTEAFL.

This clonotype has a handful of counts. This chain uses TRBV9 with TRBJ1-3; unclear D gene. CDR3 size: 14 residues. Between the trimmed V and J ends, which lost 0 bases and 4 bases, there was a span of 8 bases. Germline V gene data show CDR1 as SGDLS and CDR2 as YYNGEE. The CDR3 bases are TGTGCCAGCAGCGTAGAGGTCACCGGAAACACCATATATTTT. Its translation is CASSVEVTGNTIYF.

In this sample, this clonotype turned up many times. DNA for the CDR3: TGTGCCTGGAGTGTAAGACAGGTTGAAGCTTTCTTT. Translation: CAWSVRQVEAFF. The rearrangement links TRBV30 to TRBJ1-1; maybe TRBD1 (6 bases). Germline V lookup: CDR1 GTSNPN, CDR2 SVGIG (reference sequence). This CDR3 comprises 12 residues. V gave up 0 bases and J gave up 7 bases, with 9 bases separating them.

This clonotype has ten or more counts. This sequence joins TRBV20-1 and TRBJ2-7; D uncertain. The germline V gene encodes CDR1 DFQATT and CDR2 SNEGSKA (reference sequence). V was cut by 5 bases and J by 0 bases, with 8 bases left in between. This CDR3 is built from 12 residues. As DNA, the CDR3 is TGCAGTGCTCTCGGCCGCTCCTACGAGCAGTACTTC. It is translated as CSALGRSYEQYF.

This clonotype showed up many times. The V gene is TRBV7-9, the J gene TRBJ2-1; 9 bases are shared with TRBD1. Unmatched junction bases numbered 4, after V lost 3 bases and J lost 7 bases. This CDR3 is 14 amino acids long. Per germline, CDR1 SEHNR and CDR2 FQNEAQ (reference sequence). This CDR3 is CASSFRDRVNEQFF. Here the CDR3 DNA reads TGTGCCAGCAGCTTTCGGGACAGGGTGAATGAGCAGTTCTTC.

This clonotype was seen many times. V usage is TRBV3-1 and J usage is TRBJ2-7, with TRBD1 identical over 7 bases. The germline CDR1 and CDR2 sequences are LGHDT and YNNKEL (reference sequence). Trimming cost V 2 bases and J 3 bases; bases outside gene matches: 1. CDR3 length equals 13 residues. The CDR3 DNA follows: TGTGCCAGCAGCCAAAACAGGGGCTACGAGCAGTACTTC. Translating it yields CASSQNRGYEQYF.

This chain connects TRBV4-3 to TRBJ2-5; D perhaps matches TRBD2 (6 bases). This CDR3 has 15 amino acids. From germline, CDR1 is LGHNA and CDR2 YSLEER. V lost 1 base and J 5 bases, leaving 14 bases between the germline ends. As DNA, the CDR3 is TGCGCCAGCAGCCAAGCAGGAGGGGTTCGGGAGACCCAGTACTTC. This gives the protein CASSQAGGVRETQYF.

This clonotype has ten or more counts. The V gene is TRBV28, the J gene TRBJ2-5; D unclear. CDR1 and CDR2 from the germline V gene are MDHEN and SYDVKM. V lost 7 bases, J lost 0 bases, and 12 bases lay in between. This CDR3 has 14 residues. The CDR3 here is CASTRSQYQETQYF. As DNA, the CDR3 is TGTGCCAGCACCCGAAGCCAGTACCAAGAGACCCAGTACTTC.

This clonotype came up many times. The chain links TRBV18 to TRBJ2-2; 10 nucleotides match TRBD2. The CDR3 is made up of 16 amino acids. Germline CDR1 and CDR2: KGHSH and LQKENI. V was pared by 1 base and J by 5 bases, with 4 bases of the junction left unmatched. CDR3 nucleotides: TGTGCCAGCTCACCACGGACTAGCGGAAGGACCGGGGAGCTGTTTTTT. It codes for CASSPRTSGRTGELFF.

In the case of this clonotype: It may be a read error: a sequence one base away is much more abundant. No conserved phenylalanine or tryptophan is present at the end of the CDR3, so a read error is the likely explanation. The chain is built from TRBV11-2 and TRBJ1-1; 8 bases fit TRBD1. CDR3 length: 14 residues. The trim removed 3 bases at V and 7 bases at J, leaving 7 bases unmatched. CDR1 and CDR2 from the germline V gene are SGHAT and FQNNGV. CDR3 sequence (DNA): TGTGCCAGCAGCTTTCAAGACAGGGGTAATGAAGCTTTCCTT. Translating it yields CASSFQDRGNEAFL.

Here the CDR3 DNA reads TGTGCCAGTAGTAGTGGGGACTCCTCTAACTATGGCTACACCTTC. Protein sequence: CASSSGDSSNYGYTF. J is TRBJ1-2 and V is TRBV19, with a possible D match to TRBD1 (5 bases). The CDR3 sequence is 15 residues long. The germline gives CDR1 LNHDA, CDR2 SQIVND (reference sequence). The V end was cut by 4 bases, the J end by 0 bases, with 12 bases between.

The V call is TRBV6-1, the J call TRBJ2-7; D may correspond to TRBD1 or TRBD2 (6 bases each). Trimming took 10 bases from V and 5 from J, leaving 18 bases between them. From germline, CDR1 is MNHNS and CDR2 SASEGT. This CDR3 comprises 13 residues. CDR3 loop: CAIPQEGGHEQYF. For the CDR3, the DNA is TGTGCCATCCCTCAAGAGGGGGGCCACGAGCAGTACTTC.

This clonotype turned up a few times. The rearrangement links TRBV11-2 to TRBJ2-1; the D gene could be TRBD1 or TRBD2 (6 bases each). Germline lookup yields CDR1 SGHAT and CDR2 FQNNGV. Between the trimmed V and J ends, which lost 1 base and 9 bases, there was a span of 16 bases. This CDR3 is 15 amino acids long. CDR3 residues: CASSLVSRGQGEQFF. CDR3 in DNA: TGTGCCAGCAGCTTAGTATCACGGGGGCAGGGTGAGCAGTTCTTC. The whole variable domain, remainder taken from reference TRBV11-2 and TRBJ2-1, is EAGVAQSPRYKIIEKRQSVAFWCNPISGHATLYWYQQILGQGPKLLIQFQNNGVVDDSQLPKDRFSAERLKGVDSTLKIQPAKLEDSAVYLCASSLVSRGQGEQFFGPGTRLTVL.

This clonotype was counted a few times. The genes are TRBV20-1 and TRBJ2-7, with D maybe TRBD1 (5 bases). In germline, CDR1 is DFQATT, CDR2 SNEGSKA (reference sequence). Deletions cut 6 bases from V and 5 bases from J, with 20 bases between. The CDR3 totals 14 residues. The CDR3 region is CSARAAGQGDEQYF. CDR3 DNA sequence: TGCAGTGCCCGGGCAGCAGGTCAAGGGGACGAGCAGTACTTC.

The chain links TRBV5-8 to TRBJ1-5, with a tentative D call TRBD1 (5 bases). The CDR3 runs to 15 residues. Looked up from germline, CDR1 is SGHTS and CDR2 is YDEGEE. Trimming removed 5 bases from V and 9 bases from J, with 21 bases in between. CDR3: CASSYAGGGRRPQHF. The CDR3 DNA reads TGTGCCAGCAGTTATGCGGGGGGAGGACGGCGGCCCCAGCATTTT.

Many counts were recorded for this clonotype. In nucleotides, the CDR3 is TGTGCCAGCAGTTACGGGGGAAACACTGAAGCTTTCTTT. It encodes CASSYGGNTEAFF. The chain couples TRBV6-6 to TRBJ1-1, with D possibly matching TRBD1 (5 bases). CDR3 length equals 13 residues. CDR1 MNHNY and CDR2 SVGAGI come from the germline V gene (reference sequence). V dropped 2 bases and J dropped 2 bases, with 6 bases sitting between them.

This clonotype was found many times. The chain joins TRBV7-2 to TRBJ2-7; possibly TRBD2 for D (6 bases). The CDR3 has 16 amino acids. The V gene's germline CDR1 is SGHTA and CDR2 FQGNSA. V shed 3 bases and J shed 2 bases, with 17 bases lying between them. The CDR3 reads CASSFAPSGGTYEQYF. Written as DNA, the CDR3 is TGTGCCAGCAGCTTTGCCCCCAGTGGCGGGACCTACGAGCAGTACTTC.

This clonotype was picked up many times. The CDR3 sequence is CASSLGAGAYHQFF. CDR3 nucleotide sequence: TGTGCCAGCAGCTTAGGTGCGGGAGCCTATCACCAGTTCTTC. The chain links TRBV13 to TRBJ2-1; TRBD2 agrees at 7 bases. With V trimmed by 0 bases and J by 13 bases, 9 bases remained unmatched. Germline lookup yields CDR1 PRHDT and CDR2 FYEKMQ (reference sequence). The CDR3 runs to 14 residues.

This clonotype was seen many times. The gene calls are TRBV6-5 and TRBJ2-3; 15 nucleotides match TRBD2. Looked up from germline, CDR1 is MNHEY and CDR2 is SVGAGI. With 8 bases clipped from V and 6 bases from J, the junction kept 15 bases outside the gene matches. The CDR3 runs to 18 residues. The chain's CDR3 is CASFTRDWTSGRVDTQYF. In DNA, the CDR3 is TGTGCCAGCTTTACTCGGGACTGGACTAGCGGGAGGGTGGATACGCAGTATTTT.

A word on this clonotype: A read error may be the cause here, since a much bigger clone is one base away. The CDR3 carries no conserved terminal phenylalanine or tryptophan, so it likely arises from a read error. V usage is TRBV3-1 and J usage is TRBJ2-7; D gene unclear. Trimming took off 3 bases at V and 3 bases at J, with 3 bases between the two ends. From germline, CDR1 is LGHDT and CDR2 YNNKEL (reference sequence). This CDR3 comprises 11 residues. DNA for the CDR3: TGTGCCAGCAGCCACGTCTACGAGCAGTACCTC. Translated: CASSHVYEQYL.

V is TRBV6-1 and J is TRBJ1-4, with D possibly TRBD1 on 6 matching bases. The CDR3 contains 16 residues. V lost 5 bases to trimming and J lost 8 bases, with 21 bases between them. Germline loops: CDR1 MNHNS, CDR2 SASEGT. The chain's CDR3 is CASSKNQRGSGEKLFF. The CDR3, as DNA: TGTGCCAGCAGTAAGAACCAAAGGGGGAGCGGGGAAAAACTGTTTTTT.

The J gene is TRBJ2-5, the V gene TRBV6-2 or TRBV6-3; TRBD2 is a possible D gene (6 bases). V gave up 0 bases and J gave up 4 bases, with 12 bases separating them. This CDR3 is 15 amino acids long. The germline V gene encodes CDR1 MNHEY and CDR2 SVGEGT. The CDR3 sequence: CASSYSPGDRETQYF. DNA for the CDR3: TGTGCCAGCAGTTACTCGCCGGGAGATCGAGAGACCCAGTACTTC.

A word on this clonotype: Here the CDR3 omits its conserved ending phenylalanine or tryptophan, so a read error is the likely source. The gene calls are TRBV12-3 or TRBV12-4 and TRBJ1-5, with TRBD1 matching over 9 bases. This CDR3 is 14 amino acids long. J lost 5 bases, V lost 6 bases, and 5 bases had no gene match. CDR3 protein: CASSPTGGDQPQHL. The CDR3 nucleotides are TGTGCCAGCAGCCCTACAGGGGGCGATCAGCCCCAGCATCTT.